Listed below are T cell receptor beta chains from one sample, sequenced in a study of human T cells and chemical hapten exposure. Via MiXCR, TCRdb re-called the RACE reads, giving one row per CDR3 protein. Of about 100,000 distinct CDR3 sequences in the sample, 9.5% to 12% were seen once. The sequencing used whole blood, collected in connection with sensitization to the hapten diphenylcyclopropenone (DPC). The source of these receptors is a middle-aged woman with alopecia areata. Some clones in this sample may be carry-over from other donors' samples. The CDR3 runs from the conserved cysteine through the conserved F or W. The D gene is left open where the match is weak. Where a row states a size, it is once, few, many or the class of an expanded clone; other rows omit it.

size: .; V: TRBV6-5; D: TRBD2; J: TRBJ2-1; DNA: TGTGCCAGCACGAGGGAAAAGGGCGGGAGGAATGAGCAGTTCTTC; CDR3: CASTREKGGRNEQFF
size: few; V: TRBV29-1; D: TRBD1; J: TRBJ2-7; DNA: TGCAGCGTGAGAACCGGGACAGGGGGCCTCTACGAGCAGTACTTC; CDR3: CSVRTGTGGLYEQYF
size: .; V: TRBV10-2; D: .; J: TRBJ2-7; DNA: TGCGCCAGCAGTGACCCCACGAAAGGGGTCTACGAGCAGTACTTC; CDR3: CASSDPTKGVYEQYF
size: many; V: TRBV9; D: TRBD2; J: TRBJ2-3; DNA: TGTGCCAGCAGCGTCGATGGACTAGCAAAGGTCGCAGATACGCAGTATTTT; CDR3: CASSVDGLAKVADTQYF
size: few; V: TRBV6-2/TRBV6-3; D: TRBD2; J: TRBJ2-1; DNA: TGTGCCAGCAGTTGGAGCCTAGCGGGAGACTCCTACAATGAGCAGTTCTTC; CDR3: CASSWSLAGDSYNEQFF
size: few; V: TRBV29-1; D: TRBD2; J: TRBJ2-3; DNA: TGCAGCGGTAGCGGGGCCGCAGATACGCAGTATTTT; CDR3: CSGSGAADTQYF
size: many; V: TRBV29-1; D: .; J: TRBJ2-3; DNA: TGCAGCGTAAACCTCTTCATTACCACAGATACGCAGTATTTT; CDR3: CSVNLFITTDTQYF
size: many; V: TRBV7-2; D: TRBD2; J: TRBJ2-3; DNA: TGTGCCAGCAGCTTAGCGGGGAACCTAGCGGCGAACACAGATACGCAGTATTTT; CDR3: CASSLAGNLAANTDTQYF
size: few; V: TRBV4-3; D: .; J: TRBJ2-7; DNA: TGCGCCAGCAGCCAAGCCGACAGGTCCTACGAGCAGTACTTC; CDR3: CASSQADRSYEQYF
size: .; V: TRBV24-1; D: .; J: TRBJ1-5; DNA: TGTGCCACCAGTGAAGGTTTGAGGGGTGGTCAGCCCCAGCATTTT; CDR3: CATSEGLRGGQPQHF
size: many; V: TRBV18; D: .; J: TRBJ1-5; DNA: TGTGCCAGCTCACCACCCGATCAGCCCCAGCATTTT; CDR3: CASSPPDQPQHF
size: many; V: TRBV29-1; D: .; J: TRBJ1-5; DNA: TGCAGCGTTGTCCAGGGGTCTAGCAATCAGCCCCAGCATTTT; CDR3: CSVVQGSSNQPQHF
size: few; V: TRBV24-1; D: TRBD1; J: TRBJ2-1; DNA: TGTGCCACCAGTGATTCGGGACAGGGCGAGCGGGATGAGCAGTTCTTC; CDR3: CATSDSGQGERDEQFF
size: many; V: TRBV6-4; D: .; J: TRBJ1-1; DNA: TGTGCCAGCAGTACCGGGATCAACACTGAAGCTTTCTTT; CDR3: CASSTGINTEAFF
size: .; V: TRBV5-4; D: TRBD2; J: TRBJ2-1; DNA: TGTGCCAGCAGCTCGACTAGCGGGGGCCTCGATGAGCAGTTCTTC; CDR3: CASSSTSGGLDEQFF
size: many; V: TRBV19; D: .; J: TRBJ1-4; DNA: TGTGCCAGTAGTCCGGGCGGGTACGGTCGGGAAAAACTGTTTTTT; CDR3: CASSPGGYGREKLFF
size: many; V: TRBV11-2; D: .; J: TRBJ1-1; DNA: TGTGCCAGCAGCCTAGAGACAGGCGGGCGTGAAGCTTTCTTT; CDR3: CASSLETGGREAFF
size: .; V: TRBV2; D: .; J: TRBJ2-3; DNA: TGTGCCCGGGGACATAACTTCACAGATACGCAGTATTTT; CDR3: CARGHNFTDTQYF
size: many; V: TRBV18; D: .; J: TRBJ2-1; DNA: TGTGCCAGCTCACCAAAGCGGCAATACAATGAGCAGTTCTTC; CDR3: CASSPKRQYNEQFF
size: few; V: TRBV7-2; D: .; J: TRBJ2-1; DNA: TGTGCCAGCAGACCCCCCAGACTGGCTAATGAGCAGTTCTTC; CDR3: CASRPPRLANEQFF
size: few; V: TRBV29-1; D: TRBD1; J: TRBJ1-1; DNA: TGCAGCGTTGGGGAGGGGGCCGGTACTGAAGCTTTCTTT; CDR3: CSVGEGAGTEAFF
size: few; V: TRBV5-4; D: TRBD2; J: TRBJ2-1; DNA: TGTGCCAGCAGCTTGGCGGGACTAGCTAGAACATCCACGAACAATGAGCAGTTCTTC; CDR3: CASSLAGLARTSTNNEQFF
size: many; V: TRBV14; D: TRBD1; J: TRBJ1-2; DNA: TGTGCCAGCAGCCCGCTGGGACAGGGTCACTATGGCTACACCTTC; CDR3: CASSPLGQGHYGYTF
size: many; V: TRBV20-1; D: TRBD1; J: TRBJ1-5; DNA: TGCAGTGCTCGCGGGACAGCTAGCAATCAGCCCCAGCATTTT; CDR3: CSARGTASNQPQHF
size: few; V: TRBV5-1; D: .; J: TRBJ2-5; DNA: TGCGCCAGCAGCCTCCGACCGGAGACCCAGTACTTC; CDR3: CASSLRPETQYF
size: .; V: TRBV7-2; D: TRBD2; J: TRBJ2-1; DNA: TGTGCCAGCAGCTCGACTAGCGGGAGGAACCACAATGAGCAGTTCTTC; CDR3: CASSSTSGRNHNEQFF
size: few; V: TRBV27; D: TRBD1; J: TRBJ1-5; DNA: TGTGCCACCCGGACAGGGAATAATCAGCCCCAGCATTTT; CDR3: CATRTGNNQPQHF
size: .; V: TRBV11-2; D: .; J: TRBJ2-3; DNA: TGTGCCAGCAGCTTAGAGGGCGCGGGGGCGGATACGCAGTATTTT; CDR3: CASSLEGAGADTQYF
size: .; V: TRBV7-2; D: .; J: TRBJ2-7; DNA: TGTGCCAGCAGCTTTTGGGGCTACGAGCAGTACTTC; CDR3: CASSFWGYEQYF
size: .; V: TRBV4-1; D: .; J: TRBJ2-2; DNA: TGCGCCAGCAGCCAAGATCCTGCAGGTCCGAACACCGGGGAGCTGTTTTTT; CDR3: CASSQDPAGPNTGELFF
size: .; V: TRBV6-5; D: .; J: TRBJ2-7; DNA: TGTGCCAGCAGGATGTCCGGGACAAGCTACGAGCAGTACTTC; CDR3: CASRMSGTSYEQYF
size: many; V: TRBV27; D: .; J: TRBJ2-1; DNA: TGTGCCAGCAGTTTAGGGGGGAGGCCCTACAATGAGCAGTTCTTC; CDR3: CASSLGGRPYNEQFF
size: many; V: TRBV7-3; D: .; J: TRBJ2-2; DNA: TGTGCCAGCACCTTGGAGGGGCGGGCCGGGGAGCTGTTTTTT; CDR3: CASTLEGRAGELFF
size: .; V: TRBV12-3/TRBV12-4; D: TRBD2; J: TRBJ2-3; DNA: TGTGCCAGCTCGTGGGGCCTAAGGGAGGGTGCAGATACGCAGTATTTT; CDR3: CASSWGLREGADTQYF
size: many; V: TRBV12-3/TRBV12-4; D: .; J: TRBJ1-5; DNA: TGTGCCAGCAGTTTTTGGGAAGGCAATCAGCCCCAGCATTTT; CDR3: CASSFWEGNQPQHF
size: few; V: TRBV6-5; D: TRBD1; J: TRBJ2-2; DNA: TGTGCCAGCAGTGAGGACAGGAGAACCGGGGAGCTGTTTTTT; CDR3: CASSEDRRTGELFF
size: many; V: TRBV18; D: .; J: TRBJ2-2; DNA: TGTGCCAGCTCACCTGACAGCTTTAGCACCGGGGAGCTGTTTTTT; CDR3: CASSPDSFSTGELFF
size: .; V: TRBV29-1; D: TRBD2; J: TRBJ2-2; DNA: TGCAGCGTTGACCCCGGGGGGAGGGCCGGGGAGCTGTTTTTT; CDR3: CSVDPGGRAGELFF
size: many; V: TRBV4-3; D: .; J: TRBJ2-1; DNA: TGCGCCAGCAGCCAAGATCCCCCCGACTCAGAGCAGTTCTTC; CDR3: CASSQDPPDSEQFF
size: .; V: TRBV29-1; D: .; J: TRBJ2-3; DNA: TGCAGCGTCCGAGTTGGTACTTCCACAGATACGCAGTATTTT; CDR3: CSVRVGTSTDTQYF
size: .; V: TRBV7-9; D: .; J: TRBJ1-4; DNA: TGTGCCAGCAGCTTAGTCTCGAATGAAAAACTGTTTTTT; CDR3: CASSLVSNEKLFF
size: many; V: TRBV11-2; D: TRBD1; J: TRBJ2-3; DNA: TGTGCCAGCAGCTCCGGACAGGGGGACGATACGCAGTATTTT; CDR3: CASSSGQGDDTQYF
size: .; V: TRBV27; D: .; J: TRBJ1-2; DNA: TGTGCCAGCAGTTTTACAATACAGGGTAATGGCTACACCTTC; CDR3: CASSFTIQGNGYTF
size: .; V: TRBV19; D: .; J: TRBJ2-7; DNA: TGTGCCAGTAGTATTGGATGGAGGGCCTACGAGCAGTACTTC; CDR3: CASSIGWRAYEQYF
size: many; V: TRBV20-1; D: .; J: TRBJ1-1; DNA: TGCAGTGCTAGAGATGGAGGGACCACTGAAGCTTTCTTT; CDR3: CSARDGGTTEAFF